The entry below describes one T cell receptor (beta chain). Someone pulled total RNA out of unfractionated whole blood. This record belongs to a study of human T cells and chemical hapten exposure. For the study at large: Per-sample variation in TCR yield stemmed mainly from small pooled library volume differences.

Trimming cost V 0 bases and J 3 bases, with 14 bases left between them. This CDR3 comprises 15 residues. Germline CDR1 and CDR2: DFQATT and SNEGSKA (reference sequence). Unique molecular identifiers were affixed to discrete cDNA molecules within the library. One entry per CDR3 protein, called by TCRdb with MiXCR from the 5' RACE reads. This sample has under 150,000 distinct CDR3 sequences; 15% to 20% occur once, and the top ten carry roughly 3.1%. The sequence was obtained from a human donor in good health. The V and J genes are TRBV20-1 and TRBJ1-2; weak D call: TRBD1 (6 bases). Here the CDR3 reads CSARDSGGGYYGYTF. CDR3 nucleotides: TGCAGTGCTAGAGATTCTGGAGGGGGTTACTATGGCTACACCTTC.